One and the same sample provided the 20 T cell receptor beta chains below, sequenced in a study of response to subunit inactivated influenza vaccine. TCRdb re-called the RT-PCR reads through MiXCR, storing one row per CDR3 protein. The data contain 300,000 to 350,000 distinct CDR3 sequences, less than 25% of them singletons. The starting material was PBMCs from blood, obtained 21 months after vaccination. The receptors were gathered from a man between 50 and 75 years old who received an inactivated influenza vaccine.

This rearrangement joins TRBV6-2 or TRBV6-3 to TRBJ2-5; 8 bases agree with TRBD2. Looked up from germline, CDR1 is MNHEY and CDR2 is SVGEGT. V shed 2 bases and J 0 bases; nucleotides not matched to a gene: 2. This CDR3 is 15 amino acids long. CDR3 nucleotide sequence: TGTGCCAGCAGTTACGCGGGGGGTTACCAAGAGACCCAGTACTTC. Protein sequence: CASSYAGGYQETQYF.

This clonotype was found a few times. The chain couples TRBV20-1 to TRBJ1-6; 7 bases line up with TRBD1. Trimming removed 3 bases from V and 2 bases from J; junction bases left unmatched: 4. The CDR3 is 15 residues long. Per germline, CDR1 DFQATT and CDR2 SNEGSKA (reference sequence). In DNA, the CDR3 is TGCAGTGCTAGCAACAGGGGTCCCTATAATTCACCCCTCCACTTT. Translated: CSASNRGPYNSPLHF.

In its sample, this clonotype was seen a few times. The V and J genes are TRBV12-3 or TRBV12-4 and TRBJ1-4, with 7 positions matching TRBD1. The junction had 8 bases not matched to a gene; V was cut back by 5 bases and J by 8 bases. The CDR3 extends over 14 amino acids. CDR3 loop: CASSVTGPGEKLFF. The CDR3 bases are TGTGCCAGCAGTGTGACAGGGCCGGGGGAAAAACTGTTTTTT.

Worth noting for this clonotype: The junction differs from germline at one of its ends, possibly a read error. The V gene is TRBV11-3, the J gene TRBJ2-1, with D perhaps matching TRBD2 (5 bases). Germline CDR1 is SGHNT and CDR2 is YENEEA. CDR3 length equals 12 residues. The CDR3 bases are TGTGCCAGCAGCTCGGACGGGGATGAGGAGTTCTTC. Amino acids: CASSSDGDEEFF.

J is TRBJ2-2 and V is TRBV7-9; possibly TRBD2 for D (5 bases). Germline CDR1 reads SEHNR; CDR2 reads FQNEAQ (reference sequence). CDR3 size: 15 residues. Trimming shortened V by 3 bases and J by 7 bases, and 15 bases separated the two germline ends. The CDR3 nucleotides read TGTGCCAGCAGCTTGCCGGGGTACAGTATCGGGGAGCTGTTTTTT. It yields the protein CASSLPGYSIGELFF.

This clonotype was observed a few times. The chain links TRBV7-2 to TRBJ2-1; perhaps TRBD1 as D (6 bases). Germline assignment: CDR1 SGHTA and CDR2 FQGNSA. V was shortened by 1 base and J by 2 bases, with 9 bases between the two germline ends. This CDR3 is built from 15 residues. CDR3 region: CASSLDRVPYNEQFF. DNA for the CDR3: TGTGCCAGCAGCTTAGACAGGGTTCCCTACAATGAGCAGTTCTTC.

V gene TRBV20-1 combines with J gene TRBJ2-1; D is possibly TRBD2 (6 bases). The CDR3 loop spans 12 amino acids. V lost 5 bases and J 4 bases, leaving 9 bases between the germline ends. CDR1 DFQATT and CDR2 SNEGSKA come from the germline V gene (reference sequence). In DNA form, the CDR3 reads TGCAGTGCTGCACGGGGGTACAATGAGCAGTTCTTC. Translating it yields CSAARGYNEQFF.

CDR3 loop: CSARVGEGGEQYF. The CDR3 DNA reads as TGCAGTGCTAGAGTGGGTGAAGGAGGCGAGCAGTACTTC. This chain connects TRBV20-1 to TRBJ2-7; a weak D match, TRBD2 (5 bases). V lost 1 base and J 6 bases, leaving 13 bases between the germline ends. From germline, CDR1 is DFQATT and CDR2 SNEGSKA (reference sequence). The CDR3 runs 13 residues.

V gene TRBV7-9 combines with J gene TRBJ2-7; D is ambiguous. The CDR3 totals 12 residues. The germline CDR1 and CDR2 sequences are SEHNR and FQNEAQ (reference sequence). V was shortened by 5 bases and J by 5 bases, with 10 bases between the two germline ends. CDR3 in amino acids: CASSPRTDEQYF. Written as DNA, the CDR3 is TGTGCCAGCAGCCCGCGGACGGACGAGCAGTACTTC.

This clonotype was seen only a few times. The rearrangement joins TRBV9 to TRBJ2-7, with TRBD2 matching over 11 bases. The germline V gene has CDR1 SGDLS and CDR2 YYNGEE. The CDR3 length is 14 residues. V shed 3 bases, J shed 6 bases, and the junction held 5 bases outside the gene matches. The CDR3 here is CASSDSGRAAEQYF. The CDR3 bases are TGTGCCAGCAGCGATAGCGGGAGGGCCGCCGAGCAGTACTTC.

The V call is TRBV20-1, the J call TRBJ2-3; the match to TRBD1 covers 7 bases. The V and J ends lost 5 bases and 3 bases, in that order; junction bases with no gene match: 5. CDR3 length equals 13 residues. Germline CDR1 is DFQATT and CDR2 is SNEGSKA (reference sequence). The CDR3 is CSAGQAATDTQYF. The CDR3 nucleotides read TGCAGTGCTGGACAGGCCGCGACAGATACGCAGTATTTT.

This clonotype was detected many times. The genes are TRBV20-1 and TRBJ1-1; no clear D. This CDR3 comprises 13 residues. Between the trimmed V and J ends, which lost 3 bases and 2 bases, there was a span of 10 bases. The V gene's germline CDR1 is DFQATT and CDR2 SNEGSKA (reference sequence). The CDR3 is CSASPGINTEAFF. The CDR3 nucleotides are TGCAGTGCTAGTCCGGGGATTAACACTGAAGCTTTCTTT.

The V call is TRBV29-1, the J call TRBJ2-7, with D perhaps TRBD1 (5 bases). Germline V gene data show CDR1 as SQVTM and CDR2 as ANQGSEA. The V end was cut by 4 bases, the J end by 0 bases, with 10 bases between. This CDR3 has 13 amino acids. DNA for the CDR3: TGCAGCGTTGTTACAGGAAGCTCCTACGAGCAGTACTTC. Translation: CSVVTGSSYEQYF.

This clonotype was observed a handful of times. The V and J genes are TRBV24-1 and TRBJ2-1; 12 bases line up with TRBD2. Germline assignment: CDR1 KGHDR and CDR2 SFDVKD. This CDR3 has 16 amino acids. J lost 8 bases, V lost 4 bases, and 8 bases had no gene match. This CDR3 reads CATSDGTSGGRDEQFF. The CDR3 DNA follows: TGTGCCACCAGTGACGGAACTAGCGGGGGGCGGGATGAGCAGTTCTTC.

The chain joins TRBV7-3 to TRBJ2-3; D is ambiguous. The CDR3 runs to 13 residues. The germline CDR1 and CDR2 sequences are SGHTA and FQGTGA. Trimming removed 0 bases from V and 5 bases from J, with 6 bases in between. In nucleotides, the CDR3 is TGTGCCAGCAGCTTAACGTCTAAAGATACGCAGTATTTT. This codes for CASSLTSKDTQYF. Filled out from reference TRBV7-3 and TRBJ2-3, the complete variable domain reads GAGVSQTPSNKVTEKGKYVELRCDPISGHTALYWYRQSLGQGPEFLIYFQGTGAADDSGLPNDRFFAVRPEGSVSTLKIQRTERGDSAVYLCASSLTSKDTQYFGPGTRLTVL.

This chain links TRBV4-3 with TRBJ1-1; a possible D gene is TRBD1 (6 bases). Germline V gene lookup returns CDR1 LGHNA and CDR2 YSLEER. The CDR3 has 15 amino acids. Between the trimmed V and J ends, which lost 0 bases and 1 base, there was a span of 9 bases. Here the CDR3 DNA reads TGCGCCAGCAGCCAAGATCCGGGGGCGAACACTGAAGCTTTCTTT. Its translation: CASSQDPGANTEAFF.

The rearrangement links TRBV20-1 to TRBJ2-4, with D perhaps matching TRBD1 or TRBD2 (5 bases each). The CDR3 has 13 residues. CDR1 and CDR2 from the germline V gene are DFQATT and SNEGSKA (reference sequence). With 6 bases removed from V and 7 bases from J, the gap between germline ends came to 16 bases. The CDR3 reads CSAVGVNWNIQYF. Written as DNA, the CDR3 is TGCAGTGCCGTGGGGGTAAACTGGAACATTCAGTACTTC.

This clonotype was counted a few times. This sequence joins TRBV7-9 and TRBJ2-7, with 7 bases identical to TRBD1. CDR1 and CDR2 (germline): SEHNR, FQNEAQ (reference sequence). Trimming at V came to 2 bases and at J to 3 bases, leaving 7 bases not matched to a gene. The CDR3 spans 15 residues. The CDR3 DNA sequence: TGTGCCAGCAGCTTAACCGGGACAGACCACTACGAGCAGTACTTC. Its translation: CASSLTGTDHYEQYF. The variable domain in full, completed from reference TRBV7-9 and TRBJ2-7, reads DTGVSQNPRHKITKRGQNVTFRCDPISEHNRLYWYRQTLGQGPEFLTYFQNEAQLEKSRLLSDRFSAERPKGSFSTLEIQRTEQGDSAMYLCASSLTGTDHYEQYFGPGTRLTVT.

In this sample, this clonotype turned up a few times. The V call is TRBV25-1, the J call TRBJ1-3, with D possibly being TRBD1 (6 bases). CDR1 MGHDK and CDR2 SYGVNS come from the germline V gene. The CDR3 sequence is 16 residues long. Between the trimmed V and J ends, which lost 4 bases and 1 base, there was a span of 14 bases. CDR3 in DNA: TGTGCCAGCAGTGCCGAGGGGGGAACTTCTGGAAACACCATATATTTT. This translates into CASSAEGGTSGNTIYF.

This clonotype was picked up a small number of times. The chain carries TRBV15 and TRBJ1-6, with a possible D match to TRBD1 (6 bases). The CDR3 extends over 15 amino acids. Deletions cut 0 bases from V and 9 bases from J, with 12 bases between. CDR1 and CDR2 from the germline V gene are LNHNV and YYDKDF (reference sequence). In DNA, the CDR3 is TGTGCCACCAGCAGAGATCGTGGGGGCGGTTCACCCCTCCACTTT. Its translation: CATSRDRGGGSPLHF.